Listed below are T cell receptor beta chains from one sample, sequenced in a study of cytomegalovirus exposure and HLA in healthy donors. Method: immunoSEQ multiplex PCR; TCRdb's copy keeps in-frame clones and lacks some. Its table lists some 200,000 clones. Sequencing was done on a sample of PBMCs. The receptors were sampled from a woman aged 18 to 35 in good health and CMV-seropositive. Both conserved end residues are part of each CDR3. Fields, in order: V gene, J gene, CDR3 protein.

TRBV5-6	TRBJ1-2	CASSLGTGHYGYTF
TRBV4-1	TRBJ1-2	CASSQPPRRGSGGYTF
TRBV5-1	TRBJ2-3	CASSSGTGVGDTQYF
TRBV18	TRBJ2-4	CASSSSSSDIQYF
TRBV18	TRBJ1-3	CASSRDMPSGNTIYF
TRBV7-6	TRBJ1-4	CASSLLSTTNEKLFF
TRBV20-1	TRBJ1-2	CSAPGGGGYTF
TRBV9	TRBJ2-2	CASSERGYGGGELFF
TRBV7-9	TRBJ2-7	CASSFVPGQGPTYEQYF
TRBV15	TRBJ1-1	CATSRDLGFTEAFF
TRBV29-1	TRBJ1-5	CSVRTAYSNQPQHF
TRBV19	TRBJ2-2	CASRPAGDRAYTGELFF
TRBV7-2	TRBJ2-1	CASSLFTSGENEQFF
TRBV5-1	TRBJ1-1	CASSPDTMNTEAFF
TRBV18	TRBJ2-7	CASSQGLTGFYEQYF
TRBV10-2	TRBJ2-3	CASSASGVRTDTQYF
TRBV5-1	TRBJ1-2	CASSRNNPGTGDRYGYTF
TRBV27	TRBJ2-7	CASSLSGVGSYEQYF
TRBV5-1	TRBJ2-1	CASSLAAGYNEQFF
TRBV7-3	TRBJ2-2	CASSPPGQGSTGELFF
TRBV6-5	TRBJ2-7	CASRGQGEYEQYF
TRBV7-2	TRBJ2-5	CASSLDTSRKTQYF
TRBV6-1	TRBJ2-4	CASSRDNKNIQYF
TRBV2	TRBJ2-7	CASSVPSSTYEQYF
TRBV29-1	TRBJ1-1	CSVTRDRGPTEAFF
TRBV2	TRBJ2-7	CASSVQGEAYEQYF
TRBV5-6	TRBJ2-1	CASSLAVAGLQLEDNEQFF
TRBV6-5	TRBJ2-2	CASIGQNTGELFF
TRBV6-5	TRBJ1-1	CASKEGGESAEAFF
TRBV9	TRBJ1-1	CASSPPGQAAFF
TRBV5-6	TRBJ1-4	CASSLVQGELFF
TRBV11-1	TRBJ2-7	CASSAGLAGTYEQYF
TRBV14	TRBJ2-3	CASSPQPGLAGLQYF
TRBV2	TRBJ1-1	CASNTGTGDDTEAFF
TRBV6-5	TRBJ2-7	CASSYAGVDEQYF
TRBV19	TRBJ2-2	CASSFGLNTGELFF
TRBV6-1	TRBJ2-7	CASSGGVGYEQYF
TRBV19	TRBJ2-3	CATRDRGRGTDTQYF
TRBV4-3	TRBJ2-3	CASSQEGSFYTDTQYF
TRBV28	TRBJ1-2	CASSVSGGWGGYTF
TRBV25-1	TRBJ1-2	CASGEGYTF
TRBV4-1	NA	CASSQESDRQGGYEQYF
TRBV15	TRBJ2-5	CATSRAPSGGALYQETQYF
TRBV5-5	TRBJ1-1	CASSGTGRENTEAFF
TRBV7-8	TRBJ2-1	CASSGGTGPYNEQFF
TRBV7-2	TRBJ2-7	CASSESYYEQYF
TRBV19	TRBJ2-7	CASSLRLAGTSYEQYF
TRBV29-1	TRBJ2-7	CSVYGNSPYEQYF
TRBV2	TRBJ1-5	CASSLDRGDQPQHF
TRBV14	TRBJ1-2	CASSQGANYGYTF
TRBV13	TRBJ2-1	CASSLGQTNNNEQFF
TRBV5-8	TRBJ2-3	CASSSDYTDTQYF